The entry below describes one T cell receptor (beta chain). Its matching antigen is unknown. Each sample had two DNA replicates, about 0.47 ug blood or around 1.5 ug tissue. TCRdb's copy holds only in-frame clones and misses some; the assay was immunoSEQ multiplex PCR. The sample comprises some 30,000 clones, approximately 84% of which are singletons, and 9% to 9.5% rests with the top ten. The sample belongs to a study of early stage breast cancer tumors. Findings of the study overall: Compared with adjacent normal breast tissue, tumors showed 2.5 to 3-fold greater T cell density and higher clonality. Tumor and normal breast were distinguished via blood comparison in most of the 16 patients. Commonly generated sequences made up most enriched TCRB sequences shared between patients.

Sequencing was done on a sample of blood. This receptor was obtained from a person in their fifties or sixties with breast cancer.

In DNA form, the CDR3 reads TGTGCCAGCAGCCCTTGGACAGGGGCAAGCACCGGGGAGCTGTTTTTT. Its protein product is CASSPWTGASTGELFF. The rearrangement uses TRBV12-1 and TRBJ2-2; TRBD1, the D gene given by the table, was not confirmed from the DNA. TRBV12-1 is classified as a pseudogene. CDR3 size: 16 residues.